A selection of T cell receptor beta chains follows, all from one sample in a study of OX40 agonist ivuxolimab in advanced cancers. The protocol was immunoSEQ multiplex PCR, while the TCRdb copy is restricted to in-frame clones and leaves out a portion. The profile shows 28,000 or so clones, 90% of them singletons. Here the sequenced sample was CD4+ or CD8+ T cells sorted from blood, taken in a trial of the OX40 agonist ivuxolimab. These receptors were collected from an adult with an advanced solid tumor such as melanoma, head and neck, liver or kidney cancer. The CDR3 runs from the conserved cysteine through the conserved F or W. A D gene is named only where the DNA matches it firmly. Clone sizes are given selectively: once, few, many, or a class where the clone is expanded.

J gene: TRBJ1-4; clone size: .; CDR3 length: 14; D gene: TRBD1; V gene: TRBV6-1; CDR3 DNA: TGTGCCAGCACCTACGGTACAGGGGGTGAAAAACTGTTTTTT; CDR3 protein: CASTYGTGGEKLFF
J gene: TRBJ2-7; clone size: .; CDR3 length: 17; D gene: TRBD2; V gene: TRBV4-3; CDR3 DNA: TGCGCCAGCAGCCAAGGCGGACTAGCGGGCGCCACCTACGAGCAGTACTTC; CDR3 protein: CASSQGGLAGATYEQYF
J gene: TRBJ2-7; clone size: few; CDR3 length: 13; D gene: .; V gene: TRBV4-1; CDR3 DNA: TGCGCCAGCAGCCAGATGTCGACCTACGAGCAGTACTTC; CDR3 protein: CASSQMSTYEQYF
J gene: TRBJ2-3; clone size: .; CDR3 length: 17; D gene: .; V gene: TRBV4-1; CDR3 DNA: TGCGCCAGCAGCCAAGATCAGTCGGTATCGCGCACAGATACGCAGTATTTT; CDR3 protein: CASSQDQSVSRTDTQYF
J gene: TRBJ2-7; clone size: .; CDR3 length: 14; D gene: .; V gene: TRBV15; CDR3 DNA: TGTGCCACCAGCAGATCCCCCCCGCCGGACGAGCAGTACTTC; CDR3 protein: CATSRSPPPDEQYF
J gene: TRBJ2-4; clone size: .; CDR3 length: 9; D gene: .; V gene: TRBV29-1; CDR3 DNA: TGCAGCCATTTTAACATTCAGTACTTC; CDR3 protein: CSHFNIQYF
J gene: TRBJ2-7; clone size: .; CDR3 length: 14; D gene: .; V gene: TRBV6-5; CDR3 DNA: TGTGCCGGGGCGGTCCGCCCGTCAACCTACGAGCAGTACTTC; CDR3 protein: CAGAVRPSTYEQYF
J gene: TRBJ2-1; clone size: .; CDR3 length: 15; D gene: TRBD2; V gene: TRBV30; CDR3 DNA: TGTGCCTGGAGTAAACCGGGACTAGGAAACAATGAGCAGTTCTTC; CDR3 protein: CAWSKPGLGNNEQFF
J gene: TRBJ2-1; clone size: .; CDR3 length: 15; D gene: TRBD1; V gene: TRBV6-1; CDR3 DNA: TGTGCCAGCAATACGGACAGGGCCTCCTACAATGAGCAGTTCTTC; CDR3 protein: CASNTDRASYNEQFF
J gene: TRBJ1-6; clone size: .; CDR3 length: 16; D gene: .; V gene: TRBV5-6; CDR3 DNA: TGTGCCAGCAGCTTTACCCTGGCAGGGTTGTTTTCACCCCTCCACTTT; CDR3 protein: CASSFTLAGLFSPLHF
J gene: TRBJ2-7; clone size: .; CDR3 length: 14; D gene: TRBD2; V gene: TRBV6-1; CDR3 DNA: TGTGCCAGCAGTCCCCGGGACTACGACCACGAGCAGTACTTC; CDR3 protein: CASSPRDYDHEQYF
J gene: TRBJ2-7; clone size: few; CDR3 length: 14; D gene: .; V gene: TRBV5-1; CDR3 DNA: TGCGCCAGCAGCTTGGCGGGGGGCGGGGGCGAGCAGTACTTC; CDR3 protein: CASSLAGGGGEQYF
J gene: TRBJ2-5; clone size: once; CDR3 length: 15; D gene: .; V gene: TRBV27; CDR3 DNA: TGTGCCAGCACCATCAATGGGGGGAGCCAAGAGACCCAGTACTTC; CDR3 protein: CASTINGGSQETQYF
J gene: TRBJ1-2; clone size: .; CDR3 length: 16; D gene: TRBD1; V gene: TRBV7-8; CDR3 DNA: TGTGCCAGCAGCTTAGGGGGGAGGGGGCTCAACTATGGCTACACCTTC; CDR3 protein: CASSLGGRGLNYGYTF
J gene: TRBJ2-7; clone size: .; CDR3 length: 15; D gene: TRBD1; V gene: TRBV28; CDR3 DNA: TGTGCCAGCAGTGCCGTGGGACAGCCACCCTACGAGCAGTACTTC; CDR3 protein: CASSAVGQPPYEQYF
J gene: TRBJ2-7; clone size: .; CDR3 length: 13; D gene: .; V gene: TRBV7-9; CDR3 DNA: TGTGCCAGCAGCTTTATGGACGCCTACGAGCAGTACTTC; CDR3 protein: CASSFMDAYEQYF
J gene: TRBJ1-5; clone size: .; CDR3 length: 14; D gene: TRBD1; V gene: TRBV7-2; CDR3 DNA: TGTGCCAGCAGCTCCGGACAGGGGAATCAGCCCCAGCATTTT; CDR3 protein: CASSSGQGNQPQHF
J gene: TRBJ2-2; clone size: .; CDR3 length: 15; D gene: .; V gene: TRBV28; CDR3 DNA: TGTGCCAGCACCAGGCTGGGGGAAGTAGCCGGGGAGCTGTTTTTT; CDR3 protein: CASTRLGEVAGELFF